This entry describes one T cell receptor (beta chain). The target antigen is unknown. Once obtained from cultured CD4+ T cells, the DNA was sequenced using the Oncomine TCR Beta short-read assay. Each CDR3 protein gets one entry after TCRdb re-called the PCR reads with MiXCR. There are more than 13,000 distinct CDR3 sequences in the sample; around a fifth occur only once, and around 12% lies in the top ten. This specimen comes from a study of vaccination and CD4 T cells after COVID-19. V lost 2 bases, J lost 2 bases, and 15 bases lay in between. The CDR3 has 15 amino acids. Germline lookup yields CDR1 GTSNPN and CDR2 SVGIG (reference sequence). Noted treatment: roughly ten-day PBMC culture with coronavirus spike peptide pools or control peptides (ViraFEST assay).

The rearrangement uses TRBV30 and TRBJ2-5; unclear D gene. The sample here was CD4+ T cells from blood, cultured in vitro, taken before SARS-CoV-2 vaccination. This receptor was obtained from a human donor who received a COVID-19 vaccine. The CDR3 DNA sequence: TGTGCCTGGAGTCTCCGCCGGACGGATCAAGAGACCCAGTACTTC. Amino acid sequence: CAWSLRRTDQETQYF. The entire variable domain, with the rest obtained from reference TRBV30 and TRBJ2-5, is as follows: SQTIHQWPATLVQPVGSPLSLECTVEGTSNPNLYWYRQAAGRGLQLLFYSVGIGQISSEVPQNLSASRPQDRQFILSSKKLLLSDSGFYLCAWSLRRTDQETQYFGPGTRLLVL.